The clone carrying this TCR beta chain was observed a few times. Its specificity is not known. This entry comes from a study of shared clonotypes between healthy human individuals. The wider study: The study used three CD4 naive, three CD4 memory, two CD8 naive and one CD8 memory plate per donor. Findings and limits, study-wide: Non-shared clonotypes were found to have lower generation probabilities than the clonotypes that were shared by all four of the sorted-subset donors.

Each donor was a Caucasian adult residing in Nashville, Tennessee. Genomic DNA of each subset was evenly split across several immunoSEQ plates. TCRdb's copy holds only in-frame clones and misses some; the assay was immunoSEQ multiplex PCR. The repertoire holds nearly 1,000,000 clones, with around three quarters as singletons. Germline values: CDR1 SGDLS, CDR2 YYNGEE. V was cut by 1 base and J by 3 bases, with 17 bases left in between. The CDR3 contains 17 residues. V gene TRBV9 combines with J gene TRBJ2-1; tentative D call: TRBD1 (5 bases). Material for sequencing was memory CD4+ T cells sorted from blood. Subset of the sample: CD45RA-negative fraction. The clonotype comes from a man between 18 and 35 years old in good health. CDR3 loop: CASSVFSGAPGYNEQFF. The CDR3 DNA sequence: TGTGCCAGCAGCGTATTCTCTGGGGCTCCGGGCTACAATGAGCAGTTCTTC. Full variable domain (remainder filled in from reference TRBV9 and TRBJ2-1): DSGVTQTPKHLITATGQRVTLRCSPRSGDLSVYWYQQSLDQGLQFLIQYYNGEERAKGNILERFSAQQFPDLHSELNLSSLELGDSALYFCASSVFSGAPGYNEQFFGPGTRLTVL.